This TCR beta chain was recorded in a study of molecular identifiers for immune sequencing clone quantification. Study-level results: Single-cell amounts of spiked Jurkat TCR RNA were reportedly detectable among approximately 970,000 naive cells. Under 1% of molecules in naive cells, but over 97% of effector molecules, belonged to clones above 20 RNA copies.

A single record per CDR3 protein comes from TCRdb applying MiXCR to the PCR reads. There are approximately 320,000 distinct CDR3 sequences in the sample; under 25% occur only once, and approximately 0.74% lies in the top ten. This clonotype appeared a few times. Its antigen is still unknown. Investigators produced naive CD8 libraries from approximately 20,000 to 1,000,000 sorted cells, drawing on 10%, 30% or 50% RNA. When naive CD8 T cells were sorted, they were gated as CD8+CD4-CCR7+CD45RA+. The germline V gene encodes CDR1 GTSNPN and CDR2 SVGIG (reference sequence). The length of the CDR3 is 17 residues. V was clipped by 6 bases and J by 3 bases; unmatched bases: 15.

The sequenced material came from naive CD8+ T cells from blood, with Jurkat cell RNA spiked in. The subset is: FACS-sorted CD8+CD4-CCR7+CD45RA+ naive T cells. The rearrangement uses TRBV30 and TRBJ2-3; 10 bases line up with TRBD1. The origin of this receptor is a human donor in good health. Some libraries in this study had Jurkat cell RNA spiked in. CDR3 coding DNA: TGTGCCTGCAGGGCGGCTCCGGGACAGGGGTTGACAGATACGCAGTATTTT. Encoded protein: CACRAAPGQGLTDTQYF.